The source of this T cell receptor (beta chain) is a study of beta chain features in type 1 diabetes. Study-wide results and caveats: A potential PCR bias toward shorter templates would be equal in patient and control samples. Sampled from patients, naive, central memory and Treg TCRB repertoires appeared more similar than those sampled from healthy donors. TCRB CDR3 length was moderately but significantly reduced in all four CD4+ subsets of Type 1 diabetes patients.

Note on this clone: Its specificity is not known.

Of the isolated RNA, all was reverse transcribed, and so the sequenced material was expressed TCRB transcripts. Sequencing was performed with immunoSEQ multiplex PCR; in TCRdb, only in-frame clones are kept and a portion is missing. This sample has 95,000 to 150,000 clones, with around 15% found just once. Germline V lookup: CDR1 SEHNR, CDR2 FQNEAQ (reference sequence). Deletions cut 0 bases from V and 6 bases from J, with 6 bases between. The CDR3 runs 13 residues. Sequencing input: central memory CD4+ T cells from blood. This rearrangement joins TRBV7-9 to TRBJ2-1, with a weak D call TRBD1 (6 bases). The receptor's source is a young man with type 1 diabetes. This CDR3 reads CASSLATGNEQFF. The CDR3 region has the DNA TGTGCCAGCAGCTTAGCGACAGGCAATGAGCAGTTCTTC.